These 24 T cell receptor beta chains were sequenced from one sample in a study of shared clonotypes between healthy human individuals. TCRdb's copy holds only in-frame clones and misses some; the assay was immunoSEQ multiplex PCR. Counted here are 2 million to 2.5 million clones, approximately 96% occurring once; the ten biggest clones make up approximately 0.13%. What was sequenced was naive CD4+ T cells sorted from blood. The subset: CD45RA+ positively selected. Receptors were obtained from a man between 18 and 29 years old in good health.

The chain combines TRBV5-1 with TRBJ1-2; 9 bases agree with TRBD1. V dropped 1 base and J dropped 8; count of bases not matched to a gene: 9. This CDR3 contains 15 residues. Per the germline V gene, CDR1 is SGHRS and CDR2 is YFSETQ. The CDR3, as DNA: TGCGCCAGCAGCTTGTCCACAGGGGGCTCGAGAGGCTACACCTTC. It translates to CASSLSTGGSRGYTF. Combining the CDR3 with reference TRBV5-1 and TRBJ1-2 gives the whole variable domain KAGVTQTPRYLIKTRGQQVTLSCSPISGHRSVSWYQQTPGQGLQFLFEYFSETQRNKGNFPGRFSGRQFSNSRSEMNVSTLELGDSALYLCASSLSTGGSRGYTFGSGTRLTVV.

The rearrangement links TRBV6-5 to TRBJ1-5; no definite D call. Trimming took 4 bases from V and 11 from J, leaving 12 bases between them. The CDR3 is 12 residues long. CDR1 and CDR2 from the germline V gene are MNHEY and SVGAGI. The CDR3 region is CASSSLGSTQHF. The DNA of the CDR3 is TGTGCCAGCAGTTCTTTGGGAAGCACCCAGCATTTT.

This clone showed up just once. The V call is TRBV30, the J call TRBJ2-7; 9 bases fit TRBD1. Germline lookup yields CDR1 GTSNPN and CDR2 SVGIG (reference sequence). The V gene end was trimmed by 0 bases and the J gene end by 5 bases; junction bases not matched to a gene: 5. The CDR3 sequence is 14 residues long. The CDR3 DNA is TGTGCCTGGAGTGTACAGGGGGCTCGGCACGAGCAGTACTTC. Protein: CAWSVQGARHEQYF.

The sample holds a few counts of this clone. One end of the junction is discordant with germline, which a read error may explain. The chain carries TRBV7-7 and TRBJ2-7; D could derive from TRBD1 or TRBD2 (5 bases each). The CDR3 is 13 amino acids. CDR1 and CDR2 (germline): SSHAT, FNYEAQ (reference sequence). The CDR3 sequence: CASSSTFGGEQYF. The CDR3 bases are TGTGCTAGCAGCTCGACATTTGGGGGCGAGCAGTACTTC.

The chain is built from TRBV29-1 and TRBJ2-7, with D possibly TRBD2 on 6 matching bases. Germline CDR1 is SQVTM and CDR2 is ANQGSEA. V lost 6 bases, J lost 5 bases, and 20 bases lay in between. The CDR3 has 14 amino acids. CDR3 sequence reads: CSVGGDSFSNEQYF. The CDR3 DNA reads TGCAGCGTGGGTGGGGACTCCTTTTCTAACGAGCAGTACTTC.

CDR3 region: CASSPSAGGFYEQYF. CDR3 in DNA: TGTGCCAGCAGCCCAAGTGCGGGAGGGTTCTACGAGCAGTACTTC. This chain joins TRBV11-2 and TRBJ2-7; 9 bases line up with TRBD2. After removal of 5 bases from V and 3 bases from J, the junction contained 8 bases not matched to a gene. The CDR3 extends over 15 amino acids. The germline V gene has CDR1 SGHAT and CDR2 FQNNGV.

V is TRBV7-2 and J is TRBJ1-1; a possible D gene is TRBD1 (6 bases). The germline V gene has CDR1 SGHTA and CDR2 FQGNSA. Trimming removed 5 bases from V and 8 bases from J, with 15 bases in between. This CDR3 spans 13 amino acids. The CDR3 DNA follows: TGTGCCAGCAGCATGGACAGAAAATACGAAGCTTTCTTT. It specifies CASSMDRKYEAFF. The full variable domain, rest sourced from reference TRBV7-2 and TRBJ1-1, is GAGVSQSPSNKVTEKGKDVELRCDPISGHTALYWYRQSLGQGLEFLIYFQGNSAPDKSGLPSDRFSAERTGGSVSTLTIQRTQQEDSAVYLCASSMDRKYEAFFGQGTRLTVV.

The chain is built from TRBV5-6 and TRBJ2-5; D is undetermined. Trimming cost V 4 bases and J 4 bases, with 17 bases left between them. The length of the CDR3 is 15 residues. Per the germline V gene, CDR1 is SGHDT and CDR2 is YYEEEE. The CDR3 spells CASSTRWAGPETQYF. The DNA of the CDR3 is TGTGCCAGCAGCACCAGGTGGGCAGGCCCAGAGACCCAGTACTTC.

This clone was observed once. J is TRBJ2-2 and V is TRBV15; D unclear. This CDR3 is built from 16 residues. The V gene's germline CDR1 is LNHNV and CDR2 YYDKDF (reference sequence). The V end was cut by 0 bases, the J end by 1 base, with 9 bases between. In DNA, the CDR3 is TGTGCCACCAGCAGAGAAATTGCCATGAACACCGGGGAGCTGTTTTTT. It is translated as CATSREIAMNTGELFF. The complete variable domain, with remaining parts taken from reference TRBV15 and TRBJ2-2, reads DAMVIQNPRYQVTQFGKPVTLSCSQTLNHNVMYWYQQKSSQAPKLLFHYYDKDFNNEADTPDNFQSRRPNTSFCFLDIRSPGLGDTAMYLCATSREIAMNTGELFFGEGSRLTVL.

This rearrangement joins TRBV27 to TRBJ2-2; perhaps D is TRBD1 or TRBD2 (5 bases each). The CDR3 consists of 17 residues. Germline lookup yields CDR1 MNHEY and CDR2 SMNVEV (reference sequence). V was trimmed by 3 bases and J by 0 bases, leaving 14 bases between them. CDR3 nucleotide sequence: TGTGCCAGCAGTTTGGGACGGGGTTTCGCGAACACCGGGGAGCTGTTTTTT. Amino acids: CASSLGRGFANTGELFF.

This clone was seen a single time. This sequence joins TRBV18 and TRBJ1-1; D remains unclear. CDR1 and CDR2 (germline): KGHSH, LQKENI. The CDR3 runs 12 residues. V shed 1 base and J shed 3 bases, with 3 bases lying between them. As DNA, the CDR3 is TGTGCCAGCTCACCACGGCACACTGAAGCTTTCTTT. It encodes CASSPRHTEAFF.

The genes are TRBV9 and TRBJ1-2; tentative D call: TRBD1 (5 bases). Trimming pared 6 bases from V and 3 bases from J, leaving 18 bases between. The CDR3 totals 15 residues. Germline V gene sequence: CDR1 SGDLS, CDR2 YYNGEE. DNA of the CDR3: TGTGCCAGCACAACGCCGGGGCCCCCGGACTATGGCTACACCTTC. Translation: CASTTPGPPDYGYTF.

CDR3 region: CASSPDWEGGNSPLHF. CDR3 nucleotides: TGTGCCAGCAGCCCGGATTGGGAGGGCGGAAATTCACCCCTCCACTTT. The V gene is TRBV13, the J gene TRBJ1-6; D call uncertain. This CDR3 comprises 16 residues. In germline, CDR1 is PRHDT, CDR2 FYEKMQ (reference sequence). V was shortened by 5 bases and J by 7 bases, with 18 bases between the two germline ends.

The rearrangement uses TRBV30 and TRBJ1-3, with D unclear. CDR1 GTSNPN and CDR2 SVGIG come from the germline V gene (reference sequence). Trimming stripped 0 bases from V and 3 bases from J, with 12 bases between. The CDR3 loop spans 15 amino acids. The CDR3, as DNA: TGTGCCTGGAGTGTAGTAAGTGCGCGTGGAAACACCATATATTTT. Its translation: CAWSVVSARGNTIYF.

The V call is TRBV5-1, the J call TRBJ2-5, with 10 bases identical to TRBD2. With V trimmed by 4 bases and J by 0 bases, 6 bases remained unmatched. Germline values: CDR1 SGHRS, CDR2 YFSETQ. The CDR3 is made up of 16 amino acids. CDR3 bases: TGCGCCAGCAGCCAACTCGGGACTAGCGACCAAGAGACCCAGTACTTC. Its translation: CASSQLGTSDQETQYF.

Of note for this clone: Other nucleotide sequences in the sample specify the same CDR3. The chain couples TRBV7-3 to TRBJ2-1, with a tentative D call TRBD1 (5 bases). Germline assignment: CDR1 SGHTA and CDR2 FQGTGA. There are 13 residues in the CDR3. V was shortened by 0 bases and J by 5 bases, with 5 bases between the two germline ends. CDR3 bases: TGTGCCAGCAGCTTAACAGGGGACAATGAGCAGTTCTTC. Amino acids: CASSLTGDNEQFF.

The J gene is TRBJ2-7, the V gene TRBV7-2; no definite D call. Germline V lookup: CDR1 SGHTA, CDR2 FQGNSA. Trimming removed 3 bases from V and 6 bases from J, with 12 bases in between. The CDR3 runs to 13 residues. CDR3 in DNA: TGTGCCAGCAGCTTCCAAGGGCCGGGCGAGCAGTACTTC. It yields the protein CASSFQGPGEQYF. The whole variable domain, filled in from reference TRBV7-2 and TRBJ2-7, reads GAGVSQSPSNKVTEKGKDVELRCDPISGHTALYWYRQSLGQGLEFLIYFQGNSAPDKSGLPSDRFSAERTGGSVSTLTIQRTQQEDSAVYLCASSFQGPGEQYFGPGTRLTVT.

The chain couples TRBV29-1 to TRBJ2-1; possible D gene TRBD1, 5 bases. Trimming took off 7 bases at V and 7 bases at J, with 17 bases between the two ends. CDR3 size: 13 residues. From germline, CDR1 is SQVTM and CDR2 ANQGSEA. CDR3 region: CSARLGARNEQFF. The CDR3 DNA reads as TGCAGCGCCCGCCTAGGGGCTAGGAATGAGCAGTTCTTC.

The chain has TRBV5-1 and TRBJ1-1, with 9 bases matching TRBD1. Germline V gives CDR1 SGHRS, CDR2 YFSETQ. V was clipped by 3 bases and J by 4 bases; unmatched bases: 7. This CDR3 contains 15 residues. CDR3 nucleotides: TGCGCCAGCAGCTCCTCGGGACAGGGAATCACTGAAGCTTTCTTT. Translated: CASSSSGQGITEAFF.

CDR3: CARGQNSGANVLTF. CDR3 nucleotides: TGTGCCAGAGGTCAAAACTCTGGGGCCAACGTCCTGACTTTC. The J gene is TRBJ2-6, the V gene TRBV2, with D unresolved. Trimming pared 9 bases from V and 0 bases from J, leaving 9 bases between. CDR3 length equals 14 residues. Germline CDR1 reads SNHLY; CDR2 reads FYNNEI.

This sequence joins TRBV6-5 and TRBJ2-7; D might be TRBD1 or TRBD2, each matching 5 bases. Germline V lookup: CDR1 MNHEY, CDR2 SVGAGI. The CDR3 extends over 15 amino acids. Trimming removed 2 bases at V and 2 bases at J, with 13 bases between. The CDR3 here is CASSYADRGTYEQYF. The CDR3 DNA sequence: TGTGCCAGCAGTTACGCCGACCGGGGCACCTACGAGCAGTACTTC.

The chain employs TRBV15 and TRBJ2-4; a possible D gene is TRBD2 (6 bases). V lost 0 bases and J lost 1, with 16 bases in between. Germline CDR1 LNHNV, CDR2 YYDKDF (reference sequence). CDR3 length: 18 amino acids. The CDR3 bases are TGTGCCACCAGCAGAGATTATATTGCGGGGAAGGCCAAAAACATTCAGTACTTC. Translation: CATSRDYIAGKAKNIQYF. The complete variable domain, with remaining parts taken from reference TRBV15 and TRBJ2-4, reads DAMVIQNPRYQVTQFGKPVTLSCSQTLNHNVMYWYQQKSSQAPKLLFHYYDKDFNNEADTPDNFQSRRPNTSFCFLDIRSPGLGDTAMYLCATSRDYIAGKAKNIQYFGAGTRLSVL.

The V and J genes are TRBV10-3 and TRBJ2-3; D is undetermined. The V end was cut by 6 bases, the J end by 0 bases, with 7 bases between. Germline V gene data show CDR1 as ENHRY and CDR2 as SYGVKD. The CDR3 spans 13 residues. CDR3 nucleotide sequence: TGTGCCATCAGGGAACATAGCACAGATACGCAGTATTTT. This gives the protein CAIREHSTDTQYF.

To note about this clone: The identical CDR3 is also encoded by other nucleotide sequences in the sample. V gene TRBV7-2 combines with J gene TRBJ2-7; no clear D. The CDR3 spans 12 residues. Germline V gene lookup returns CDR1 SGHTA and CDR2 FQGNSA. V lost 5 bases and J lost 6, with 11 bases in between. CDR3 DNA: TGTGCCAGCAGCCCCACCCTTGGCGAGCAGTACTTC. Translated: CASSPTLGEQYF.